This T cell receptor beta chain is drawn from a study of CD8 T cells in ankylosing spondylitis. This clonotype was counted ten times or more. Its antigen remains unknown. Making use of molecular barcodes, quantitative 5'-RACE generated TCR beta libraries. One entry per CDR3 protein, called by TCRdb with MiXCR from the 5' RACE reads. Of a few hundred thousand distinct CDR3 sequences in the sample, 15% to 25% are singletons; the top ten hold around 7.8%. The study's findings and limits: Disease-linked clones were found to be CD8+ and relatively rare in peripheral blood. Disease-linked clones reportedly concentrated significantly in matched ankylosing spondylitis synovial fluid. Within ankylosing spondylitis blood, a TCR beta motif made up of eight or nine highly homologous variants appeared to be characteristic.

The clonotype originates from a male donor with ankylosing spondylitis or in good health (not recorded which). Sequenced input: blood, either unsorted or a sorted T cell fraction (not recorded which).

CDR3: CAISEWDSNQPQHF. CDR3 DNA: TGTGCCATCAGTGAGTGGGACAGCAATCAGCCCCAGCATTTT. The V gene is TRBV10-3, the J gene TRBJ1-5; D might be TRBD1 (5 bases). The ends were cut back, 1 base at V and 1 base at J, with 5 bases in the middle. This CDR3 has 14 residues. CDR1 and CDR2 from the germline V gene are ENHRY and SYGVKD.